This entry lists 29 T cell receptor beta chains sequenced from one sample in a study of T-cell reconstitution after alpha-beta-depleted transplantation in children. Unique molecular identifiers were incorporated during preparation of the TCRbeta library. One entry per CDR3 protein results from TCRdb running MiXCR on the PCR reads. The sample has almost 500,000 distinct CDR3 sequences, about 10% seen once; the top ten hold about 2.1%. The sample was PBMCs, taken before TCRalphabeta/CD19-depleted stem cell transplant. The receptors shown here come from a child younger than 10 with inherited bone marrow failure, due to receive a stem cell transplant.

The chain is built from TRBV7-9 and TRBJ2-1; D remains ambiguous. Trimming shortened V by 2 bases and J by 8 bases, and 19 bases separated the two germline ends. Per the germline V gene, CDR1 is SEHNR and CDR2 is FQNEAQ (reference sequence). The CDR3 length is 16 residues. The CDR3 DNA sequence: TGTGCCAGCAGCTTACCCCCATCCCGAAGGATCGATGAGCAGTTCTTC. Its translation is CASSLPPSRRIDEQFF. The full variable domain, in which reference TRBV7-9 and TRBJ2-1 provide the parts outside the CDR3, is DTGVSQNPRHKITKRGQNVTFRCDPISEHNRLYWYRQTLGQGPEFLTYFQNEAQLEKSRLLSDRFSAERPKGSFSTLEIQRTEQGDSAMYLCASSLPPSRRIDEQFFGPGTRLTVL.

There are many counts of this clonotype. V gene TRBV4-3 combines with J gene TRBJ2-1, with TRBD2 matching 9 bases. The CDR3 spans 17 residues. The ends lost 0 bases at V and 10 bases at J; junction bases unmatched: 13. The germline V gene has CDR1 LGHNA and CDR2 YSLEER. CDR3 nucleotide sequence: TGCGCCAGCAGCCAAGATGTCGGCGGGAGGGGTGAGGAAGAGCAGTTCTTC. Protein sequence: CASSQDVGGRGEEEQFF.

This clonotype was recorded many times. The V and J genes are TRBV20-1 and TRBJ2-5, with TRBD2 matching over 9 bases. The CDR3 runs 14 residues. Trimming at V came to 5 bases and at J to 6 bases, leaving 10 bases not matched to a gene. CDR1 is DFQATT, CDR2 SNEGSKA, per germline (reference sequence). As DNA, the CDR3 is TGCAGTGCTGGGATTAGCGGGAGTCGAAAGACCCAGTACTTC. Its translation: CSAGISGSRKTQYF.

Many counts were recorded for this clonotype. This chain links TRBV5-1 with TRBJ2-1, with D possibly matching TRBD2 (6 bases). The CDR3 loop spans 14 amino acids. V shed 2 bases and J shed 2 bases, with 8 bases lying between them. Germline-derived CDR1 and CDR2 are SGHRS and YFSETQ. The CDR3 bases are TGCGCCAGCAGCTTTCGGGAGCCCTACAATGAGCAGTTCTTC. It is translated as CASSFREPYNEQFF.

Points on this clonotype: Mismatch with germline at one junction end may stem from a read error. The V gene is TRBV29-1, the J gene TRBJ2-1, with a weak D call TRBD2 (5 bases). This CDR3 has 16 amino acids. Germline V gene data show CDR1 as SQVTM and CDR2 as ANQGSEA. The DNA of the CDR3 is TGCAGCGTTGAAGATCGGCGGGCAAGCTCCTACAATGACCAGTTCTTC. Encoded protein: CSVEDRRASSYNDQFF.

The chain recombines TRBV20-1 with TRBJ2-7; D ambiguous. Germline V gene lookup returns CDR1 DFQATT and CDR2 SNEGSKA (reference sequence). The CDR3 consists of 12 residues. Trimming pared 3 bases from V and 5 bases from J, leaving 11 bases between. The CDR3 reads CSARDRNHEQYF. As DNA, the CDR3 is TGCAGTGCTAGGGACCGGAACCACGAGCAGTACTTC.

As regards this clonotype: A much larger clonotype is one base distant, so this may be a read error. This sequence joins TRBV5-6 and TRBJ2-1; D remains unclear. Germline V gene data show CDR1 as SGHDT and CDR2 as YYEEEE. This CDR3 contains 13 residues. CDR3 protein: CASVRTAYNDQFF. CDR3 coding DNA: TGTGCCAGCGTCCGAACGGCCTACAATGACCAGTTCTTC.

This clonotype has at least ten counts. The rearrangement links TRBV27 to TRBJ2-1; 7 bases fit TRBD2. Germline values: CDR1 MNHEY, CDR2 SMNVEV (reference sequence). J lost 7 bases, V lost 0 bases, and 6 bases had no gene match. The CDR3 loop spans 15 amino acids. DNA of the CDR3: TGTGCCAGCAGTTTATCGCCGGGACTATTAAATGAGCAGTTCTTC. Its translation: CASSLSPGLLNEQFF.

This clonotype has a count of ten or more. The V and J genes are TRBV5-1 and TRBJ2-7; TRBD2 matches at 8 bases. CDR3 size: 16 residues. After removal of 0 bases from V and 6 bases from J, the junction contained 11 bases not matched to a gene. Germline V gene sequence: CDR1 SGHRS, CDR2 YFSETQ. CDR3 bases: TGCGCCAGCAGCTTGGGGTCCCTATTGCTAGCGGGCGAGCAGTACTTC. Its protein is CASSLGSLLLAGEQYF. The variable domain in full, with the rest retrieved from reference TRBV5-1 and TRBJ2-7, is KAGVTQTPRYLIKTRGQQVTLSCSPISGHRSVSWYQQTPGQGLQFLFEYFSETQRNKGNFPGRFSGRQFSNSRSEMNVSTLELGDSALYLCASSLGSLLLAGEQYFGPGTRLTVT.

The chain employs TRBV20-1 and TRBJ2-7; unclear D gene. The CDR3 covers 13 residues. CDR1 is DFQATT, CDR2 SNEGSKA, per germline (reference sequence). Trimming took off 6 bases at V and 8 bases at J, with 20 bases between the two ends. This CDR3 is CSATRRTGVKQYF. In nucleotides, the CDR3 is TGCAGTGCGACCCGACGGACCGGCGTGAAGCAGTACTTC.

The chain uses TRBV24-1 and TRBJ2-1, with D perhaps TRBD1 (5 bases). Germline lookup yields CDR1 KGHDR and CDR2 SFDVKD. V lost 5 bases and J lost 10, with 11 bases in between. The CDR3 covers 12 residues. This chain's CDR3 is CATSVMGQEQFF. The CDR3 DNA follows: TGTGCCACCAGTGTCATGGGGCAGGAGCAGTTCTTC.

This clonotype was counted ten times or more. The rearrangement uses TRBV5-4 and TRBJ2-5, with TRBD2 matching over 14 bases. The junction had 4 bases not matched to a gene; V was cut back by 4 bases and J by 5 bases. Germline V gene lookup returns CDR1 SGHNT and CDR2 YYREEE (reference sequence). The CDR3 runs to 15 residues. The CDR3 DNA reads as TGTGCCAGCAGCCGACTAGCGGGAGGGCCCGAGACCCAGTACTTC. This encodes CASSRLAGGPETQYF. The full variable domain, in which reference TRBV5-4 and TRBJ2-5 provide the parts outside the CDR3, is ETGVTQSPTHLIKTRGQQVTLRCSSQSGHNTVSWYQQALGQGPQFIFQYYREEENGRGNFPPRFSGLQFPNYSSELNVNALELDDSALYLCASSRLAGGPETQYFGPGTRLLVL.

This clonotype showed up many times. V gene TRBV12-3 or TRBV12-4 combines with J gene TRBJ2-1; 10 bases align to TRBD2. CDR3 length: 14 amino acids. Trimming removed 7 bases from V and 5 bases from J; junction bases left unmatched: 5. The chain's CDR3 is CASIKREGHNEQFF. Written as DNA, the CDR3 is TGTGCCAGCATTAAGCGGGAGGGACACAATGAGCAGTTCTTC.

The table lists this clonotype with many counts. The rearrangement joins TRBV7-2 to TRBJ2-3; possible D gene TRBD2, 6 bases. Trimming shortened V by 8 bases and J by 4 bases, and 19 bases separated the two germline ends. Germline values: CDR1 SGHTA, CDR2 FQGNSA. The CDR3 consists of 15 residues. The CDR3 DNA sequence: TGTGCCAGCGGGTACGGAACGGGAGTAGCAGATACGCAGTATTTT. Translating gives CASGYGTGVADTQYF.

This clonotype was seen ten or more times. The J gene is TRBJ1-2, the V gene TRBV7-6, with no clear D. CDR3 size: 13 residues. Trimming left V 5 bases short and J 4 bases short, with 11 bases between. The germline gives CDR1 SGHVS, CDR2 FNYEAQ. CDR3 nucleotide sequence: TGTGCCAGCAGCGCGACGGTTGGCTATGGCTACACCTTC. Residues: CASSATVGYGYTF.

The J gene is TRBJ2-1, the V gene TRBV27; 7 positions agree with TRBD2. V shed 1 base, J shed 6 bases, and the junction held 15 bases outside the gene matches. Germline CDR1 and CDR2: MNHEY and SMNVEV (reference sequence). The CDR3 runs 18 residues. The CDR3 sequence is CASSLFGLVVRPINEQFF. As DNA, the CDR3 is TGTGCCAGCAGTTTATTTGGACTAGTAGTAAGACCAATCAATGAGCAGTTCTTC.

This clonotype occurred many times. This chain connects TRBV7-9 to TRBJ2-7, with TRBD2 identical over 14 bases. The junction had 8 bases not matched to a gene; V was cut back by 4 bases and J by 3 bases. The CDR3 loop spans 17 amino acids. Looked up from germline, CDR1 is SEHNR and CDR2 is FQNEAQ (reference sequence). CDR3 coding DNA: TGTGCCAGCAGCTCCCGGGGACTAGCGGGAGATCTCTACGAGCAGTACTTC. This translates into CASSSRGLAGDLYEQYF.

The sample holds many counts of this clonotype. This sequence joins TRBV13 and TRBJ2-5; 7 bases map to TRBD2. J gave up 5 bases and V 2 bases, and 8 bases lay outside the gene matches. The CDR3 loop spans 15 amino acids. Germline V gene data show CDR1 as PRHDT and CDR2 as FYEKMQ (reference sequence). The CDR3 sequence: CASSLSGRASETQYF. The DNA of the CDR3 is TGTGCCAGCAGCTTAAGTGGGAGGGCCAGTGAGACCCAGTACTTC. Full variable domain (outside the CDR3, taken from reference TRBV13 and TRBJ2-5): AAGVIQSPRHLIKEKRETATLKCYPIPRHDTVYWYQQGPGQDPQFLISFYEKMQSDKGSIPDRFSAQQFSDYHSELNMSSLELGDSALYFCASSLSGRASETQYFGPGTRLLVL.

CDR3 protein: CSARDSGTVGDTQYF. In nucleotides, the CDR3 is TGCAGTGCTAGAGATTCCGGGACAGTGGGAGATACGCAGTATTTT. The chain uses TRBV20-1 and TRBJ2-3; 7 bases agree with TRBD1. With 0 bases clipped from V and 5 bases from J, the junction kept 8 bases outside the gene matches. This CDR3 spans 15 amino acids. CDR1 and CDR2 from the germline V gene are DFQATT and SNEGSKA (reference sequence).

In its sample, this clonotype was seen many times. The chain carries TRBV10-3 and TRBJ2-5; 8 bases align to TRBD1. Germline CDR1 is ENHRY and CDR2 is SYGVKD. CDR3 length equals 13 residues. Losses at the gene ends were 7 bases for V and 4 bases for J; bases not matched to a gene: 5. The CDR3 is CAINRGQGETQYF. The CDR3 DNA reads TGTGCCATCAACCGTGGACAGGGAGAGACCCAGTACTTC.

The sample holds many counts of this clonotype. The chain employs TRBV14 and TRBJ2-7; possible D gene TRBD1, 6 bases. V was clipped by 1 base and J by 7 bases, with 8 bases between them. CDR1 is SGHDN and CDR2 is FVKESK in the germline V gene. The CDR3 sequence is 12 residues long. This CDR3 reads CASSQADREQYF. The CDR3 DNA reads TGTGCCAGCAGCCAAGCTGACAGGGAGCAGTACTTC.

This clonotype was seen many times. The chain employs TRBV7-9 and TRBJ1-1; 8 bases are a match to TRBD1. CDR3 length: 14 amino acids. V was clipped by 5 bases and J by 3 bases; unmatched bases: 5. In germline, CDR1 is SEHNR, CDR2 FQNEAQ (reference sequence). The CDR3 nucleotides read TGTGCCAGCAGCGCACAGGGGGAGGACACTGAAGCTTTCTTT. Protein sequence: CASSAQGEDTEAFF.

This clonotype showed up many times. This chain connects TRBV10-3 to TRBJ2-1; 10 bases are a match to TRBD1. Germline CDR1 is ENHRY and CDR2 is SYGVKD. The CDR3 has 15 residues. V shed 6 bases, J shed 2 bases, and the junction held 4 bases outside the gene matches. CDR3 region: CAIRPTGGTYNEQFF. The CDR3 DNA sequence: TGTGCCATCAGGCCGACAGGGGGCACCTACAATGAGCAGTTCTTC.

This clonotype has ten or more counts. The DNA for the CDR3 is TGTGCCAGCAGCCCAACGGGGGGTTATGGCTACACCTTC. Encoded protein: CASSPTGGYGYTF. The rearrangement joins TRBV7-9 to TRBJ1-2, with a weak D call TRBD1 (5 bases). The ends were cut back, 5 bases at V and 5 bases at J, with 12 bases in the middle. Germline V gene lookup returns CDR1 SEHNR and CDR2 FQNEAQ (reference sequence). The CDR3 totals 13 residues.

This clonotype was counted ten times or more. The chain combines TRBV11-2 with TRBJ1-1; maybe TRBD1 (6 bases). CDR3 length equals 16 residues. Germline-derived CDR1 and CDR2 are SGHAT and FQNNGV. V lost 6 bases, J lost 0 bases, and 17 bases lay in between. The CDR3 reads CASSLFRGSLNTEAFF. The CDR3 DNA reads TGTGCCAGCAGTCTATTCAGGGGATCACTGAACACTGAAGCTTTCTTT.

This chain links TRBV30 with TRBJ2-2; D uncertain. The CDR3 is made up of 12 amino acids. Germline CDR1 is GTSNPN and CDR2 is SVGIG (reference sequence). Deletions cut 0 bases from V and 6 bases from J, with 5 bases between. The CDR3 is CAWSVHPGELFF. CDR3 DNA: TGTGCCTGGAGTGTACACCCCGGGGAGCTGTTTTTT.

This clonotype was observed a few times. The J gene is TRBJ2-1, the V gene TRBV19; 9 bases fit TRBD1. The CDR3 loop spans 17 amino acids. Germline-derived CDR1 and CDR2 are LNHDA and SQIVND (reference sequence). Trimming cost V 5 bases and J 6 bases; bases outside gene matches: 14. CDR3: CASSFYSGTGSANEQFF. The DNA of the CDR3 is TGTGCCAGTAGTTTCTACTCCGGGACAGGGAGTGCCAATGAGCAGTTCTTC.

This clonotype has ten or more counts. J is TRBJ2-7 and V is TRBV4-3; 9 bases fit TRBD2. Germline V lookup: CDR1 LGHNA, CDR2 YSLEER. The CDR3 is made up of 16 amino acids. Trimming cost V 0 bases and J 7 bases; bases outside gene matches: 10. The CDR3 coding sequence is TGCGCCAGCAGCCAAGATCGTATTGATCTAGCGGGGGAGCAGTACTTC. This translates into CASSQDRIDLAGEQYF.

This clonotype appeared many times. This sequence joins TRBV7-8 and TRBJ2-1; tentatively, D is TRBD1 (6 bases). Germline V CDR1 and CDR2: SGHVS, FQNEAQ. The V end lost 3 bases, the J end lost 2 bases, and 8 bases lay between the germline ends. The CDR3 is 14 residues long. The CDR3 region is CASSLPGAYNEQFF. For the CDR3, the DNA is TGTGCCAGCAGCTTGCCAGGGGCCTACAATGAGCAGTTCTTC.